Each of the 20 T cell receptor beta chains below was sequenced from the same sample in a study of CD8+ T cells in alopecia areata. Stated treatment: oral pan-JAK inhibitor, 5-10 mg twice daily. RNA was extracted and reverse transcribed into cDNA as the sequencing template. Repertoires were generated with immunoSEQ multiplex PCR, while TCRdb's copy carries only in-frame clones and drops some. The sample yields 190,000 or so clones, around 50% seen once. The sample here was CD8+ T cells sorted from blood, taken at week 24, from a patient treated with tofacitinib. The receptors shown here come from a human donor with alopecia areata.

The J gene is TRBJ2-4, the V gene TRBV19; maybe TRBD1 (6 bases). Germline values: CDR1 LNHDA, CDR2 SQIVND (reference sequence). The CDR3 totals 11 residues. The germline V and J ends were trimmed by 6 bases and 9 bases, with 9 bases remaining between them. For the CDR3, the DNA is TGTGCCAGTAGGGAAGGGGGCATTCAGTACTTC. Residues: CASREGGIQYF. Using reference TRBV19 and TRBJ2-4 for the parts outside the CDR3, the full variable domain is DGGITQSPKYLFRKEGQNVTLSCEQNLNHDAMYWYRQDPGQGLRLIYYSQIVNDFQKGDIAEGYSVSREKKESFPLTVTSAQKNPTAFYLCASREGGIQYFGAGTRLSVL.

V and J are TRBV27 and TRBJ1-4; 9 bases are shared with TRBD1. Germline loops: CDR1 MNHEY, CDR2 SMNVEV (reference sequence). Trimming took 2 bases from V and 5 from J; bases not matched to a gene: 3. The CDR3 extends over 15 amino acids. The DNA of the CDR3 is TGTGCCAGCAGTTTAAGGGACAGGGTCAATGAAAAACTGTTTTTT. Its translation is CASSLRDRVNEKLFF.

The CDR3 reads CASSPGQGAKNIQYF. For the CDR3, the DNA is TGTGCCAGCAGCCCCGGACAGGGGGCCAAAAACATTCAGTACTTC. The rearrangement uses TRBV7-6 and TRBJ2-4; 9 bases line up with TRBD1. V was pared by 5 bases and J by 1 base, with 3 bases of the junction left unmatched. The CDR3 spans 15 residues. Looked up from germline, CDR1 is SGHVS and CDR2 is FNYEAQ.

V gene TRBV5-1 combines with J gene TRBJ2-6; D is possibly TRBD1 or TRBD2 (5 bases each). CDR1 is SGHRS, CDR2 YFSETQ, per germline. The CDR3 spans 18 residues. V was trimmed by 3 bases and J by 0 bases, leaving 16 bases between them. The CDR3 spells CASSSSRPGSSGANVLTF. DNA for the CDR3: TGCGCCAGCAGCTCCTCTCGGCCAGGGAGCTCTGGGGCCAACGTCCTGACTTTC.

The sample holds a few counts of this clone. The CDR3 loop reads CSVAGGPSYEQYF. The CDR3 region has the DNA TGCAGCGTTGCCGGGGGACCTTCCTACGAGCAGTACTTC. This chain links TRBV29-1 with TRBJ2-7; a possible D gene is TRBD2 (6 bases). The CDR3 runs to 13 residues. V lost 4 bases, J lost 1 base, and 11 bases lay in between. Germline values: CDR1 SQVTM, CDR2 ANQGSEA.

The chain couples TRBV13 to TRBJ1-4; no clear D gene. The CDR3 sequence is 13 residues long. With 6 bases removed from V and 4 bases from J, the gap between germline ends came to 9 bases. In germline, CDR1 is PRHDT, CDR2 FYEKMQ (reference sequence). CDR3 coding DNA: TGTGCCAGCAGTCGGAGGGATAATGAAAAACTGTTTTTT. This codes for CASSRRDNEKLFF.

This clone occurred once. Written as DNA, the CDR3 is TGTGCCAGCAGCCCAGGGGGTCTCGGCACAGATACGCAGTATTTT. Its protein is CASSPGGLGTDTQYF. The chain uses TRBV5-6 and TRBJ2-3; 7 positions match TRBD1. Germline V CDR1 and CDR2: SGHDT, YYEEEE. CDR3 length: 15 residues. V trimming: 4 bases; J trimming: 1 base; junction bases outside the gene matches: 6.

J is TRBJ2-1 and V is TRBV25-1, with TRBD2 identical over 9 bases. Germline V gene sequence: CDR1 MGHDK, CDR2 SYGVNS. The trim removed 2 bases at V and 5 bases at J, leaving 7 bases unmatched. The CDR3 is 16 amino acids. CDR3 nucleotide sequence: TGTGCCAGCAGTGAAGAGGGCGGGGGGGCCAACAATGAGCAGTTCTTC. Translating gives CASSEEGGGANNEQFF.

The CDR3 here is CASSSTGTRRETQYF. The CDR3 nucleotides are TGTGCCAGCAGCTCCACCGGGACTAGACGAGAGACCCAGTACTTC. The genes are TRBV7-9 and TRBJ2-5; 8 bases are shared with TRBD2. The CDR3 covers 15 residues. Trimming removed 4 bases from V and 4 bases from J; junction bases left unmatched: 8. The germline CDR1 and CDR2 sequences are SEHNR and FQNEAQ (reference sequence). The full variable domain, in which reference TRBV7-9 and TRBJ2-5 provide the parts outside the CDR3, is DTGVSQNPRHKITKRGQNVTFRCDPISEHNRLYWYRQTLGQGPEFLTYFQNEAQLEKSRLLSDRFSAERPKGSFSTLEIQRTEQGDSAMYLCASSSTGTRRETQYFGPGTRLLVL.

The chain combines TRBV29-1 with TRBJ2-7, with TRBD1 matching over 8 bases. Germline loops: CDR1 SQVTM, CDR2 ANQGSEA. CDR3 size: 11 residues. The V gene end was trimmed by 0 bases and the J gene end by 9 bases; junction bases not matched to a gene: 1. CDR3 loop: CSVEDDRGQYF. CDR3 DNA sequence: TGCAGCGTTGAAGATGACAGGGGGCAGTACTTC.

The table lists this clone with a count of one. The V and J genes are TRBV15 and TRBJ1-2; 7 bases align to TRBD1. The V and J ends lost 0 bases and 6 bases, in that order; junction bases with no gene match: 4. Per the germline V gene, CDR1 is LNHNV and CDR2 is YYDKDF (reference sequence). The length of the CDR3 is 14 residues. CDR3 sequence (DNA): TGTGCCACCAGCAGAGATACAGGGGCTGATGGCTACACCTTC. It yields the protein CATSRDTGADGYTF.

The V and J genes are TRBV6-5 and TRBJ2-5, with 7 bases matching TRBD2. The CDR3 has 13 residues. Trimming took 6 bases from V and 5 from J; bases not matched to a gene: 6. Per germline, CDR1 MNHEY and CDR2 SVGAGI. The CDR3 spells CASSQAGWETQYF. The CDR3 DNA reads TGTGCCAGCAGCCAAGCGGGGTGGGAGACCCAGTACTTC.

The CDR3 region is CASRTGFYGYTF. In nucleotides, the CDR3 is TGTGCCAGCAGGACAGGGTTCTATGGCTACACCTTC. The chain uses TRBV2 and TRBJ1-2, with 7 positions matching TRBD1. The CDR3 length is 12 residues. Germline trimming cut 6 bases from V and 4 bases from J; bases unmatched to any gene: 2. Germline CDR1 SNHLY, CDR2 FYNNEI. Full variable domain (rest looked up from reference TRBV2 and TRBJ1-2): EPEVTQTPSHQVTQMGQEVILRCVPISNHLYFYWYRQILGQKVEFLVSFYNNEISEKSEIFDDQFSVERPDGSNFTLKIRSTKLEDSAMYFCASRTGFYGYTFGSGTRLTVV.

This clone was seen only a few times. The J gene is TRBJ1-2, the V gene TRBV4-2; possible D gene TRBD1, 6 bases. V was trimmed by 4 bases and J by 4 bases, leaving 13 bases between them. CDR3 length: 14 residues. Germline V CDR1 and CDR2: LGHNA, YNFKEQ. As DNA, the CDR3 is TGTGCCAGCAGCCCCATAGGGGGAGGCTATGGCTACACCTTC. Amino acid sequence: CASSPIGGGYGYTF.

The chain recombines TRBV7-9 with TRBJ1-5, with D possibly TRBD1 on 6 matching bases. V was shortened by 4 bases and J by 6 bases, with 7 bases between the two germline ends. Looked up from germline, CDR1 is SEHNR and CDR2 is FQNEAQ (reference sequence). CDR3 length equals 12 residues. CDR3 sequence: CASSWGRQPQHF. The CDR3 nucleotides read TGTGCCAGCAGCTGGGGGCGTCAGCCCCAGCATTTT.

The CDR3 nucleotides read TGTGCCATCGCCGAGACAGGGTCGACTGAAGCTTTCTTT. This codes for CAIAETGSTEAFF. The chain combines TRBV10-3 with TRBJ1-1, with 7 bases lining up with TRBD1. V lost 8 bases to trimming and J lost 5 bases; unmatched junction nucleotides: 8. The CDR3 consists of 13 residues. The V gene's germline CDR1 is ENHRY and CDR2 SYGVKD.

This CDR3 reads CASSDTMLHPTSYNEQFF. CDR3 sequence (DNA): TGTGCCAGCAGTGACACCATGCTCCACCCGACTTCCTACAATGAGCAGTTCTTC. The rearrangement links TRBV6-4 to TRBJ2-1; D gene uncertain. CDR1 is MRHNA and CDR2 is SNTAGT in the germline V gene. This CDR3 comprises 18 residues. Trimming removed 2 bases at V and 1 base at J, with 18 bases between.

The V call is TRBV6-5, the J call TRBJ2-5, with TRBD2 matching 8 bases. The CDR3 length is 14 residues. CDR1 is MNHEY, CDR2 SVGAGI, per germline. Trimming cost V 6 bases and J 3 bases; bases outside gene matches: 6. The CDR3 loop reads CASRYSGGEETQYF. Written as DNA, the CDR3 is TGTGCCAGCAGATACAGCGGGGGAGAAGAGACCCAGTACTTC.

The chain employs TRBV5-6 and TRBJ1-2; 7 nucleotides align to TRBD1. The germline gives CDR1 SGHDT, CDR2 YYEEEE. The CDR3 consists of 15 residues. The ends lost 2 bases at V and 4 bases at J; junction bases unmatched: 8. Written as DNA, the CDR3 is TGTGCCAGCAGCTTTTTGGGACAGCCAATCTATGGCTACACCTTC. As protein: CASSFLGQPIYGYTF.

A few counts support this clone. CDR3 DNA: TGTGCCAGCAGCTTAGGGGGGCACCCCGATCGGGCCCAGTACTTC. The encoded protein is CASSLGGHPDRAQYF. The genes are TRBV7-8 and TRBJ2-5; possibly TRBD1 for D (6 bases). V lost 1 base and J 9 bases, leaving 18 bases between the germline ends. Per germline, CDR1 SGHVS and CDR2 FQNEAQ. The CDR3 has 15 residues.